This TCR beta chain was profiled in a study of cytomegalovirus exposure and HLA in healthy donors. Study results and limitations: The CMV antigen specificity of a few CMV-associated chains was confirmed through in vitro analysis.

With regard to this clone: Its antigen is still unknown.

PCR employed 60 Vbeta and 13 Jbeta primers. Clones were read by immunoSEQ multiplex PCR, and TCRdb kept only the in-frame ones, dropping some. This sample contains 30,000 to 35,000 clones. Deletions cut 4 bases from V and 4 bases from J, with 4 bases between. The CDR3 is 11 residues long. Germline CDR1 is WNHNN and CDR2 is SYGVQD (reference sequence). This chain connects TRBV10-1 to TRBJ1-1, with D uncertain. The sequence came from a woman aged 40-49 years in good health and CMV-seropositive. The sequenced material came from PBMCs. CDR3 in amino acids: CASSGGTEAFF. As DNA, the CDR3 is TGCGCCAGCAGTGGAGGCACTGAAGCTTTCTTT.